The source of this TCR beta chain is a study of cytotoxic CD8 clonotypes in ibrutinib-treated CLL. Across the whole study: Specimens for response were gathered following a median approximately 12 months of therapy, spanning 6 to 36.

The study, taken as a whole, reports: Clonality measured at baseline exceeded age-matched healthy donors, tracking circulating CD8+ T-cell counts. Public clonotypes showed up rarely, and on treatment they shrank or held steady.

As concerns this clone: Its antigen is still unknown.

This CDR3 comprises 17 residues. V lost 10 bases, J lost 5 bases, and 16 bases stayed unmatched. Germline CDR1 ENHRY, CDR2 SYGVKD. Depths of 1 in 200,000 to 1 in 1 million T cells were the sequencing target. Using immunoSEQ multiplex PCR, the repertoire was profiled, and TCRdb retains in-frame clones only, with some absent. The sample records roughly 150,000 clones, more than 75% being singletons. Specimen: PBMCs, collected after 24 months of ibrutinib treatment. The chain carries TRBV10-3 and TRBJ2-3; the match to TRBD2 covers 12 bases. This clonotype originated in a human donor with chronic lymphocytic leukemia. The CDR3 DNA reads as TGTGCCACCCAGACGGCTAGCGGGAGGGCCGGGGGAGATACGCAGTATTTT. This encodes CATQTASGRAGGDTQYF.